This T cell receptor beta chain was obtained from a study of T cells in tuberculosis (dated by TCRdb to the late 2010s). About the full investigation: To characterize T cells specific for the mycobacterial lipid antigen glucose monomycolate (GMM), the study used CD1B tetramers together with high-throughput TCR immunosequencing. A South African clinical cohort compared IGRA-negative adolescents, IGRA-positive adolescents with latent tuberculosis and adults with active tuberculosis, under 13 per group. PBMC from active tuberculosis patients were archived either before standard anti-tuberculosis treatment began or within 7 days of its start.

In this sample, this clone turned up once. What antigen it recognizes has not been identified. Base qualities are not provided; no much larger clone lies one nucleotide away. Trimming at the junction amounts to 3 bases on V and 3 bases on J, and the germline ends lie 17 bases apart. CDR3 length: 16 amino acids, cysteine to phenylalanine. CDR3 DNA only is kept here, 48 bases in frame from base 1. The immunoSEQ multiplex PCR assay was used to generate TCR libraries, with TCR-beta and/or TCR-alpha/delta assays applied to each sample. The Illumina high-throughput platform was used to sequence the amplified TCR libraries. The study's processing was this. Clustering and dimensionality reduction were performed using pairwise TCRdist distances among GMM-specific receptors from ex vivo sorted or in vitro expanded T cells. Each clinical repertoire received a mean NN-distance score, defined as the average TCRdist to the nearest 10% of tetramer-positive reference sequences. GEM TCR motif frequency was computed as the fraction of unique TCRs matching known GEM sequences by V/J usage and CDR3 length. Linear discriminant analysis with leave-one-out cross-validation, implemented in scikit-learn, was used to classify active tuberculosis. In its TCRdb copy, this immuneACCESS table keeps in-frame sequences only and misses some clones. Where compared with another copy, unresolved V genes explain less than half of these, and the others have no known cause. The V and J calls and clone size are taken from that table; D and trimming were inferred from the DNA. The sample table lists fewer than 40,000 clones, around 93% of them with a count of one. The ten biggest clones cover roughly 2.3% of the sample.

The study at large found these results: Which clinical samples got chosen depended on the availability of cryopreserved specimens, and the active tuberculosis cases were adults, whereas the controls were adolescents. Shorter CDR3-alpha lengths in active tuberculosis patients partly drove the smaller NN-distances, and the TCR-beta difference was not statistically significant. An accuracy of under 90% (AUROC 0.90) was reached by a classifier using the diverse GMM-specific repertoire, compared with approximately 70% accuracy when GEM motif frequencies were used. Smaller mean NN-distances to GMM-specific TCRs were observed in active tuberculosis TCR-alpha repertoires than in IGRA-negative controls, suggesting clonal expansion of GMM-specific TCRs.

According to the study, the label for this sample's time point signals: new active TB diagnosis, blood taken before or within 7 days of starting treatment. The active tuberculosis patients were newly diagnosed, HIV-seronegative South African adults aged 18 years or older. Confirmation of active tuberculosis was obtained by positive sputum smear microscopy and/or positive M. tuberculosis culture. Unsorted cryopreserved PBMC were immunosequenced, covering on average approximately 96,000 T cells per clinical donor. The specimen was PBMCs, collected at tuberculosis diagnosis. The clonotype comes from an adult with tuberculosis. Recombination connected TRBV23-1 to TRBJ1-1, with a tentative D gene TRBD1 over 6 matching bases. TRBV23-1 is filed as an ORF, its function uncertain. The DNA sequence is TGCGCCAGCAGTCAGTGCCTTAGGGGGTTGGACACTGAAGCTTTCTTT. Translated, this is CASSQCLRGLDTEAFF.